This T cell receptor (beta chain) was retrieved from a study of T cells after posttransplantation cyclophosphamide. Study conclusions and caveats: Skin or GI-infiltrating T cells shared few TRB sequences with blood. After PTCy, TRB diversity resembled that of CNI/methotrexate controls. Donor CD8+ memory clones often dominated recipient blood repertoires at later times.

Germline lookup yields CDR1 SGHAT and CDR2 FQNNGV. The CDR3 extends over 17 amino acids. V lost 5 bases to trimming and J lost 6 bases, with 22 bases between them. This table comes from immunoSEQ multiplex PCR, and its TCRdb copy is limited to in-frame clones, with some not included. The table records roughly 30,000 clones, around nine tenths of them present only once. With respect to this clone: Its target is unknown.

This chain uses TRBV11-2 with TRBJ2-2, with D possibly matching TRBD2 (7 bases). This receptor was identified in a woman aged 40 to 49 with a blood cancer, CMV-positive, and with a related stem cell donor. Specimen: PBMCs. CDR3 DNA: TGTGCCAGCAGCAACTATGGACTAGACGGGGGCCCCGGGGAGCTGTTTTTT. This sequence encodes CASSNYGLDGGPGELFF.